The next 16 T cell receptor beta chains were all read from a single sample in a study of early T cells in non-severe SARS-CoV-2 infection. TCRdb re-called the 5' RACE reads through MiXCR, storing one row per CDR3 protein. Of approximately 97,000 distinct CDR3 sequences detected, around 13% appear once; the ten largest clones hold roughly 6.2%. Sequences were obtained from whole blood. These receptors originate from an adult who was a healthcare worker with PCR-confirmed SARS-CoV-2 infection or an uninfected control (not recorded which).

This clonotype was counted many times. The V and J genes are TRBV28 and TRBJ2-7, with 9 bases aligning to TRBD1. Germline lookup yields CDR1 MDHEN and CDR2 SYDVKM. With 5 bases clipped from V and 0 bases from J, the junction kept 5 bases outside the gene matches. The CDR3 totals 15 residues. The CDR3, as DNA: TGTGCCAGCAGTATGAAGACAGGGGGCTCCTACGAGCAGTACTTC. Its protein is CASSMKTGGSYEQYF.

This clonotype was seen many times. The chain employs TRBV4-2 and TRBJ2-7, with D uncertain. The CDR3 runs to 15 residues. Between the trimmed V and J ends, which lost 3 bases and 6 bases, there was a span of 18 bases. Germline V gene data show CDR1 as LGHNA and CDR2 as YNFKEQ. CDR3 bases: TGTGCCAGCAGCCACTCAGAGGTAGAAACAGCCGAGCAGTACTTC. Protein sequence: CASSHSEVETAEQYF.

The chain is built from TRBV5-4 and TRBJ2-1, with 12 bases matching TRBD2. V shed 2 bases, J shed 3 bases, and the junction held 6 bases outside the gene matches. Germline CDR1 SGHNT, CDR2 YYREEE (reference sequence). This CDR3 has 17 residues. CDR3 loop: CASSFPSGRDFYNEQFF. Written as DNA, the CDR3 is TGTGCCAGCAGCTTTCCTAGCGGGAGGGACTTCTACAATGAGCAGTTCTTC.

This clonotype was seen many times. The CDR3 nucleotides are TGTGCCAGCAGTACAGGGTCAGCGAACACTGAAGCTTTCTTT. Translation gives CASSTGSANTEAFF. This chain uses TRBV6-1 with TRBJ1-1; possibly TRBD1 for D (6 bases). The V gene lost 5 bases and the J gene lost 1 base, with 11 bases spanning the gap. Per germline, CDR1 MNHNS and CDR2 SASEGT. The CDR3 loop spans 14 amino acids.

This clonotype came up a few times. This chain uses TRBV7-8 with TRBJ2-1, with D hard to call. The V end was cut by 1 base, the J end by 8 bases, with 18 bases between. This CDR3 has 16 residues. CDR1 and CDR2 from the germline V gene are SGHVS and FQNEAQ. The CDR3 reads CASSLEFAALGDEQFF. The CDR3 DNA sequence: TGTGCCAGCAGCTTAGAATTTGCGGCCCTGGGCGATGAGCAGTTCTTC.

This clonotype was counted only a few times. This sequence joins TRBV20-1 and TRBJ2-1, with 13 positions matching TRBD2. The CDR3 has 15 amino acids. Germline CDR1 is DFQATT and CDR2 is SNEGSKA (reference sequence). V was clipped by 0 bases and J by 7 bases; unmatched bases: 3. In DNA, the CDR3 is TGCAGTGCTAGAGATGGACTAGCGGGAGTGAATGAGCAGTTCTTC. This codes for CSARDGLAGVNEQFF.

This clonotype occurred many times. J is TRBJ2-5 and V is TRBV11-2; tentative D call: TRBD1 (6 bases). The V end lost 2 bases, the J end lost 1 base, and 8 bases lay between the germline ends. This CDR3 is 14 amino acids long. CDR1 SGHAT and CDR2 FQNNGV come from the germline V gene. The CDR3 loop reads CASSLMTGQETQYF. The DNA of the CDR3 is TGTGCCAGCAGCTTAATGACAGGCCAAGAGACCCAGTACTTC. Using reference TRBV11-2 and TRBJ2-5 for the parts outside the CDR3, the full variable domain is EAGVAQSPRYKIIEKRQSVAFWCNPISGHATLYWYQQILGQGPKLLIQFQNNGVVDDSQLPKDRFSAERLKGVDSTLKIQPAKLEDSAVYLCASSLMTGQETQYFGPGTRLLVL.

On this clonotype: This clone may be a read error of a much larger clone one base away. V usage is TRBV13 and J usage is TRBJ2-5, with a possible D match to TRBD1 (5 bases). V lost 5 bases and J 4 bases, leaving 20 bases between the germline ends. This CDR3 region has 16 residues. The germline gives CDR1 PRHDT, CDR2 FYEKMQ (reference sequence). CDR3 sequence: CASSLVTRKGAETQYF. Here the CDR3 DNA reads TGTGCCAGCAGCCTAGTGACGCGGAAAGGGGCAGAGACCCAGTACTTC.

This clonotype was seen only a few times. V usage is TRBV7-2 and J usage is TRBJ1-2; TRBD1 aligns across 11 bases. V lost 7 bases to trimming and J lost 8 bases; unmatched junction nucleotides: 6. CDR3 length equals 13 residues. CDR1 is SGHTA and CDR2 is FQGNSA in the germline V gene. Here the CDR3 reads CASNRRTGGGYTF. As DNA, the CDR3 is TGTGCCAGCAACAGGAGGACAGGGGGCGGCTACACCTTC. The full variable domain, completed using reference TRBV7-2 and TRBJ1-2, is GAGVSQSPSNKVTEKGKDVELRCDPISGHTALYWYRQSLGQGLEFLIYFQGNSAPDKSGLPSDRFSAERTGGSVSTLTIQRTQQEDSAVYLCASNRRTGGGYTFGSGTRLTVV.

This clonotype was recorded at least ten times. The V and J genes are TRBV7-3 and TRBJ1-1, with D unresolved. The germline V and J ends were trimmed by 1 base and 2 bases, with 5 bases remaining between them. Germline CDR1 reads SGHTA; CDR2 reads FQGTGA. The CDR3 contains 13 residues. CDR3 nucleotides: TGTGCCAGCAGCTTAAGCAGTAACACTGAAGCTTTCTTT. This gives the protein CASSLSSNTEAFF.

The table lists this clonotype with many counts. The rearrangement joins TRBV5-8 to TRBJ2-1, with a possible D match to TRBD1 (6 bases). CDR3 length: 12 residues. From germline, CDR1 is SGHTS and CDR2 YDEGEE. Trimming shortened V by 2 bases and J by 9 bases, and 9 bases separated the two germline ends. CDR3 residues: CASSFLGAEQFF. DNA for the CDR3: TGTGCCAGCAGCTTTTTGGGGGCTGAGCAGTTCTTC.

In DNA form, the CDR3 reads TGTGCCAGCAGTCCAAGGGGTAGCGGGAGGCCGGGCGAGCAGTACTTC. Its protein product is CASSPRGSGRPGEQYF. The genes are TRBV11-2 and TRBJ2-7, with TRBD2 matching over 10 bases. With 6 bases clipped from V and 6 bases from J, the junction kept 14 bases outside the gene matches. Germline V CDR1 and CDR2: SGHAT, FQNNGV. This CDR3 contains 16 residues. Supplemented by reference TRBV11-2 and TRBJ2-7, the full variable domain reads EAGVAQSPRYKIIEKRQSVAFWCNPISGHATLYWYQQILGQGPKLLIQFQNNGVVDDSQLPKDRFSAERLKGVDSTLKIQPAKLEDSAVYLCASSPRGSGRPGEQYFGPGTRLTVT.

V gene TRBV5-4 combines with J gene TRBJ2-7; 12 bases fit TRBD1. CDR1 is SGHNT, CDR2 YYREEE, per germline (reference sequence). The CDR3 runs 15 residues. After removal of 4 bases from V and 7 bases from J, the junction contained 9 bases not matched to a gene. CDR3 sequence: CASSPGDRGHGEQYF. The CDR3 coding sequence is TGTGCCAGCAGCCCCGGGGACAGGGGGCATGGAGAGCAGTACTTC.

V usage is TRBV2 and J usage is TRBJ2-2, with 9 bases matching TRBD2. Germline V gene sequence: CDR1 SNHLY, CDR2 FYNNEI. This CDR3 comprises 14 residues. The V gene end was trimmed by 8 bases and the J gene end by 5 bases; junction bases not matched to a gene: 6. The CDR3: CASGVAGGTGELFF. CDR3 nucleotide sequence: TGTGCCAGCGGTGTGGCGGGAGGGACCGGGGAGCTGTTTTTT.

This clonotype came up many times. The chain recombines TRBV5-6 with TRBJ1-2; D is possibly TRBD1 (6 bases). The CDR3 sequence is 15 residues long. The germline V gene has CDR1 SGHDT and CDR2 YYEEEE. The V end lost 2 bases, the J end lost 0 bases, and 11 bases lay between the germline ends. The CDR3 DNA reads TGTGCCAGCAGCTTTATGGGGGGCACTAACTATGGCTACACCTTC. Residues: CASSFMGGTNYGYTF. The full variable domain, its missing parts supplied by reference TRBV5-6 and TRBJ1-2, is DAGVTQSPTHLIKTRGQQVTLRCSPKSGHDTVSWYQQALGQGPQFIFQYYEEEERQRGNFPDRFSGHQFPNYSSELNVNALLLGDSALYLCASSFMGGTNYGYTFGSGTRLTVV.

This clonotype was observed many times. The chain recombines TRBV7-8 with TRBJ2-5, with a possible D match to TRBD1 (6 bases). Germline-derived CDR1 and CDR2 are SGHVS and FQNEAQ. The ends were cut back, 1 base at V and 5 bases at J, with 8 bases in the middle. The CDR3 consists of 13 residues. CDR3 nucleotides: TGTGCCAGCAGCTTAGACAGGGTCGAGACCCAGTACTTC. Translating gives CASSLDRVETQYF. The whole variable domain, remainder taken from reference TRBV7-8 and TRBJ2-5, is GAGVSQSPRYKVAKRGQDVALRCDPISGHVSLFWYQQALGQGPEFLTYFQNEAQLDKSGLPSDRFFAERPEGSVSTLKIQRTQQEDSAVYLCASSLDRVETQYFGPGTRLLVL.